This is a list of T cell receptor beta chains from one sample in a study of shared clonotypes between healthy human individuals. Sequencing was performed with immunoSEQ multiplex PCR; in TCRdb, only in-frame clones are kept and a portion is missing. This table holds more than 2 million clones, over 85% found once. The specimen was naive CD8+ T cells sorted from blood. These receptors all come from a man aged 18 to 35 in good health. Both conserved end residues are part of each CDR3. D genes are given only for firm matches. Part of the rows lack a size; the others show once, few, many or a class for expanded clones.

J gene	D gene	V gene	clone size	CDR3 DNA	CDR3 protein
TRBJ2-7	TRBD1	TRBV27	once	TGTGCCAGCAGTTTATCGTTTGGGACAGGGGCTAGAGAGCAGTACTTC	CASSLSFGTGAREQYF
TRBJ1-4	.	TRBV5-6	.	TGTGCCAGCAGCTTTTTATTGAGGAGTGGTGAAAAACTGTTTTTT	CASSFLLRSGEKLFF
TRBJ2-2	TRBD2	TRBV11-2	.	TGTGCCAGCAGCTTAGAGGCTAGCGGGGGGGCAGCCGGGGAGCTGTTTTTT	CASSLEASGGAAGELFF
TRBJ2-7	.	TRBV7-9	.	TGTGCCAGCAGCTCAATGGGGACGGGCTACGAGCAGTACTTC	CASSSMGTGYEQYF
TRBJ1-1	TRBD1	TRBV6-5	.	TGTGCCAGCAGGCAGGGGGCTCTAAACACTGAAGCTTTCTTT	CASRQGALNTEAFF
TRBJ1-2	TRBD1	TRBV9	.	TGTGCCAGCAGCGCAGGGGGTGCTAACTATGGCTACACCTTC	CASSAGGANYGYTF
TRBJ2-5	.	TRBV7-9	.	TGTGCCAGCAGCTTAGTGCAGGGGGAGACCCAGTACTTC	CASSLVQGETQYF
TRBJ1-1	TRBD1	TRBV27	.	TGTGCCAGCAGTTTGCCAGGGGGCGGGGAAGCTTTCTTT	CASSLPGGGEAFF
TRBJ2-5	.	TRBV7-9	.	TGTGCCAGCAGCTTAGGCCACGGGGGGACAGGCTCCCAAGAGACCCAGTACTTC	CASSLGHGGTGSQETQYF
TRBJ2-1	TRBD1	TRBV5-1	.	TGCGCCAGCAGCGTGACAGGGGTCTACAATGAGCAGTTCTTC	CASSVTGVYNEQFF
TRBJ1-1	.	TRBV6-5	.	TGTGCCAGCATGACCTTAACGACACATTACACTGAAGCTTTCTTT	CASMTLTTHYTEAFF
TRBJ1-2	.	TRBV7-9	.	TGTGCCAGCAGCTTCCTGGGGTCGGGTAGCTATGGCTACACCTTC	CASSFLGSGSYGYTF
TRBJ2-2	.	TRBV6-5	once	TGTGCCAGCAGTTACCTCCGGAACACCGGGGAGCTGTTTTTT	CASSYLRNTGELFF
TRBJ2-1	TRBD2	TRBV7-8	.	TGTGCCAGCAGCCCTAGCGGGGGGGCCCTTGAGCAGTTCTTC	CASSPSGGALEQFF
TRBJ2-6	.	TRBV2	.	TGTGCCAGCAGGTATCAGGTTACCGGGGCCAACGTCCTGACTTTC	CASRYQVTGANVLTF
TRBJ2-2	.	TRBV27	.	TGTGCCAGCAGTTTCAGACAGATTCAAGGGGAGCTGTTTTTT	CASSFRQIQGELFF
TRBJ2-3	TRBD1	TRBV7-2	.	TGTGCCAGCAGCTCGCTGGGACAGGGGGCAAGAACGCAGTATTTT	CASSSLGQGARTQYF
TRBJ1-5	.	TRBV6-1	.	TGTGCCAGCAGTGAAGCGTGGGTAAACAATCAGCCCCAGCATTTT	CASSEAWVNNQPQHF
TRBJ1-3	.	TRBV4-3	.	TGCGCCAGCAGCCAAGATTCTGGGGGAAGCTCTGGAAACACCATATATTTT	CASSQDSGGSSGNTIYF
TRBJ2-7	TRBD2	TRBV19	.	TGTGCCAGTAGGGAGCTTTGGAGCGGGACTCACGAGCAGTACTTC	CASRELWSGTHEQYF
TRBJ2-1	TRBD2	TRBV29-1	.	TGCAGCGTTGAAGATCTTGTATATAGGGGGACTAGCGGGAGGCAATCCTACAATGAGCAGTTCTTC	CSVEDLVYRGTSGRQSYNEQFF
TRBJ2-5	TRBD2	TRBV2	.	TGTGCCAGCAGCGCCCCCGGACTAGCAGACCAAGAGACCCAGTACTTC	CASSAPGLADQETQYF
TRBJ2-7	TRBD2	TRBV7-9	.	TGTGCCAGCAGCTTTAGCGGGGGTGCCTACGAGCAGTACTTC	CASSFSGGAYEQYF
TRBJ1-2	.	TRBV6-6	once	TGTGCCAGCAGTCCCGGGCTACTCTATGGCTACACCTTC	CASSPGLLYGYTF
TRBJ2-3	.	TRBV7-7	.	TGTGCTAGCAGCTCCGACAGCACAGATACGCAGTATTTT	CASSSDSTDTQYF
TRBJ2-3	TRBD2	TRBV10-1	.	TGCGCCAGCAGTGAGACTAGCGGAGGCCTGGGCACAGATACGCAGTATTTT	CASSETSGGLGTDTQYF
TRBJ2-1	TRBD2	TRBV15	.	TGTGCCACCAGGACTAGCGGGGGGGCGATCCCTTACAATGAGCAGTTCTTC	CATRTSGGAIPYNEQFF
TRBJ2-7	TRBD1	TRBV30	once	TGTGCCTGGACCCCGGGACAGCTCTCCTACGAGCAGTACTTC	CAWTPGQLSYEQYF